Listed below are T cell receptor beta chains from one sample, sequenced in a study of identifying expanded T cells in peripheral blood. The assay was immunoSEQ multiplex PCR, and TCRdb's table has in-frame clones only and misses some. The data show about 110,000 clones, with around 89% seen just once and about a sixth held by the top ten. The sample taken for sequencing was blood. These receptors all stem from a person aged 18 to 70 in good health. Both conserved end residues are part of each CDR3. Part of the rows lack a size; the others show once, few, many or a class for expanded clones.

abundance: NA; v_gene: TRBV30; j_gene: TRBJ2-1; CDR3aa: CAWSVLGQGINEQFF
abundance: NA; v_gene: TRBV5-6; j_gene: TRBJ1-2; CDR3aa: CASSLAPGAMGGYTF
abundance: NA; v_gene: TRBV5-8; j_gene: TRBJ2-2; CDR3aa: CASSPGQTGELFF
abundance: NA; v_gene: TRBV5-1; j_gene: TRBJ2-3; CDR3aa: CASSLEGRDTQYF
abundance: NA; v_gene: TRBV7-7; j_gene: TRBJ2-1; CDR3aa: CASSINAGASYNEQFF
abundance: NA; v_gene: TRBV6-5; j_gene: TRBJ2-7; CDR3aa: CASSHGGTGGYEQYF
abundance: NA; v_gene: TRBV2; j_gene: TRBJ1-1; CDR3aa: CASSEYLSRQNTEAFF
abundance: NA; v_gene: TRBV6-1; j_gene: TRBJ1-1; CDR3aa: CASSERQVLEAFF
abundance: NA; v_gene: TRBV7-2; j_gene: TRBJ2-1; CDR3aa: CASSRENYNEQFF
abundance: NA; v_gene: TRBV6-5; j_gene: TRBJ1-2; CDR3aa: CASSYSSVLSYGYTF
abundance: NA; v_gene: TRBV29-1; j_gene: TRBJ2-7; CDR3aa: CSVEGIVGAGSYEQYF
abundance: NA; v_gene: TRBV5-8; j_gene: TRBJ1-3; CDR3aa: CASSPVVASSGNTIYF
abundance: NA; v_gene: TRBV9; j_gene: TRBJ1-2; CDR3aa: CASSPLLDRYYGYTF
abundance: many; v_gene: TRBV6-4; j_gene: TRBJ2-3; CDR3aa: CASSDSGTGGADTQYF
abundance: NA; v_gene: TRBV19; j_gene: TRBJ1-2; CDR3aa: CASTILGGHGYTF
abundance: NA; v_gene: TRBV13; j_gene: TRBJ2-1; CDR3aa: CASSLGLLAGGPPEEQFF
abundance: NA; v_gene: TRBV11-3; j_gene: TRBJ2-1; CDR3aa: CASSLGLSSVSEQFF
abundance: NA; v_gene: TRBV11-2; j_gene: TRBJ2-5; CDR3aa: CASSLARARETQYF
abundance: NA; v_gene: TRBV4-3; j_gene: TRBJ2-7; CDR3aa: CASSQTQGPSYEQYF
abundance: NA; v_gene: TRBV9; j_gene: TRBJ1-4; CDR3aa: CASSVTGGVGNEKLFF
abundance: NA; v_gene: TRBV29-1; j_gene: TRBJ2-3; CDR3aa: CSVVVSSSTDTQYF
abundance: few; v_gene: TRBV15; j_gene: TRBJ1-5; CDR3aa: CATSMTGPHQPQHF
abundance: NA; v_gene: TRBV15; j_gene: TRBJ1-1; CDR3aa: CATSAGWTEAFF
abundance: NA; v_gene: TRBV11-2; j_gene: TRBJ2-7; CDR3aa: CASSLETSGTLYEQYF
abundance: NA; v_gene: TRBV28; j_gene: TRBJ1-2; CDR3aa: CASSLAGGYTF
abundance: NA; v_gene: TRBV28; j_gene: TRBJ1-1; CDR3aa: CASSLGQEAFF